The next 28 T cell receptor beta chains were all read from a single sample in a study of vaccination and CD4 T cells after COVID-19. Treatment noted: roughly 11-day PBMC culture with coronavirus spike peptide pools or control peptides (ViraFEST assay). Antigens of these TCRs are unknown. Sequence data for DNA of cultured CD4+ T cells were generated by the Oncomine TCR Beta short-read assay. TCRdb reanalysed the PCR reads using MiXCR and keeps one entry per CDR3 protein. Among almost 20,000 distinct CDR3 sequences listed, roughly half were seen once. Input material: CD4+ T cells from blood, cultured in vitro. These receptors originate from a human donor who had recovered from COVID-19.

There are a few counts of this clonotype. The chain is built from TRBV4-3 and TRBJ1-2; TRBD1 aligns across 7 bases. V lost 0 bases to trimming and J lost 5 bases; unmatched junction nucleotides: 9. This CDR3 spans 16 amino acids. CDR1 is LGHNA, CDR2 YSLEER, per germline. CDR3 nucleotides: TGCGCCAGCAGCCAAGATGTTGCCGGGACAGCTTATGGCTACACCTTC. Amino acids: CASSQDVAGTAYGYTF.

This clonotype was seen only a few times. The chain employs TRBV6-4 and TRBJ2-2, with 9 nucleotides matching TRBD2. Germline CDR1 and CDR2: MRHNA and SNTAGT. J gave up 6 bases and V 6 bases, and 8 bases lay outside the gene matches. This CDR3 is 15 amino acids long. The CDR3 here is CASSPSGMSSGELFF. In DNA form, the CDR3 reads TGTGCCAGCAGCCCTAGCGGGATGAGTTCCGGGGAGCTGTTTTTT.

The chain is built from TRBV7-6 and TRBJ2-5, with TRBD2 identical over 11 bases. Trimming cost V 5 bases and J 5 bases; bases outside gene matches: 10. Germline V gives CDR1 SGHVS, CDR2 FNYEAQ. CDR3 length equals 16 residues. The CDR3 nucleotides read TGTGCCAGCAGCGTCGGGACTAGCGGAAGGGAGGAGACCCAGTACTTC. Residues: CASSVGTSGREETQYF.

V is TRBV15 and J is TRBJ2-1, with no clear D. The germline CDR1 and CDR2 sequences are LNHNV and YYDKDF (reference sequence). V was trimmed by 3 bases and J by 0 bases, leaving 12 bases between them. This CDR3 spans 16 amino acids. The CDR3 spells CATSSYRSASYNEQFF. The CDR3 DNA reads TGTGCCACCAGCAGCTACCGCTCGGCCTCCTACAATGAGCAGTTCTTC.

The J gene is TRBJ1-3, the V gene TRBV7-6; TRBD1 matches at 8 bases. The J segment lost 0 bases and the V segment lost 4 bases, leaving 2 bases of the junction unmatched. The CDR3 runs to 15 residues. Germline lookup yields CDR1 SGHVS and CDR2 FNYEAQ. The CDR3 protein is CASSSTGGSGNTIYF. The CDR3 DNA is TGTGCCAGCAGCTCCACAGGGGGCTCTGGAAACACCATATATTTT.

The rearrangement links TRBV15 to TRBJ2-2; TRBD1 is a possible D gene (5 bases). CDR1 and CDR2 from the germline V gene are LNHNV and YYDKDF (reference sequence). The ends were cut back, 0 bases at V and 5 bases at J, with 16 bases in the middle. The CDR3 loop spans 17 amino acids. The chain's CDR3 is CATSRDKKAGNTGELFF. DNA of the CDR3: TGTGCCACCAGCAGAGATAAGAAGGCAGGGAATACCGGGGAGCTGTTTTTT.

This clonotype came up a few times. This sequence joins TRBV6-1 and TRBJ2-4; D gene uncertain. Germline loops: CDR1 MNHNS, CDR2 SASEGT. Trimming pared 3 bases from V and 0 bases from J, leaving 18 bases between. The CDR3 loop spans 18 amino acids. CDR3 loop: CASSEGSITSLAKNIQYF. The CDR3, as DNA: TGTGCCAGCAGTGAGGGTAGCATTACTTCCCTAGCCAAAAACATTCAGTACTTC.

CDR3 loop: CASRPKQGASTEAFF. The CDR3 DNA sequence: TGTGCCAGCAGACCAAAACAGGGGGCTAGCACTGAAGCTTTCTTT. The chain employs TRBV7-9 and TRBJ1-1; 9 positions agree with TRBD1. The V and J ends lost 6 bases and 4 bases, in that order; junction bases with no gene match: 9. The V gene's germline CDR1 is SEHNR and CDR2 FQNEAQ (reference sequence). This CDR3 is 15 amino acids long.

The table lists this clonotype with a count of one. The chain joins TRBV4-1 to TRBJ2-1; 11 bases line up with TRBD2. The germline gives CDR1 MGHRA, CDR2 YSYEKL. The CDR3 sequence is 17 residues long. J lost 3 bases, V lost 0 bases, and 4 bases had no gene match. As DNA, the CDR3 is TGCGCCAGCAGCCAAGATCTAGCGGGAGGCCTCTACAATGAGCAGTTCTTC. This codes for CASSQDLAGGLYNEQFF.

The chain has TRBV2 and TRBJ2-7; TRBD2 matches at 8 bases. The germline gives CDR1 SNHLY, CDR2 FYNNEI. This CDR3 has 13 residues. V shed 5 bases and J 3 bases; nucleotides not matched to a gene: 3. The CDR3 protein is CASSTSGYYEQYF. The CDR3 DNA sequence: TGTGCCAGCAGTACTAGCGGCTACTACGAGCAGTACTTC.

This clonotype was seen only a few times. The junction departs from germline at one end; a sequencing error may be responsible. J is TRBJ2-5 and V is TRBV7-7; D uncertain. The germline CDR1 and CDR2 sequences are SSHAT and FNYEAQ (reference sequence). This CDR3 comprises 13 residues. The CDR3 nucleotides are TGTGCTAGCAGCTTAGATAGTGGGGAGACCCAGTACTTC. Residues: CASSLDSGETQYF.

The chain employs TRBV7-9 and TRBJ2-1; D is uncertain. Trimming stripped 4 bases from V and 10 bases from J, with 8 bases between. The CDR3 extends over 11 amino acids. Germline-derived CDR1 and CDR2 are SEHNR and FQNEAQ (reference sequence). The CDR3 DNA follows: TGTGCCAGCAGCTCATACCGGGAGCAGTTCTTC. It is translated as CASSSYREQFF.

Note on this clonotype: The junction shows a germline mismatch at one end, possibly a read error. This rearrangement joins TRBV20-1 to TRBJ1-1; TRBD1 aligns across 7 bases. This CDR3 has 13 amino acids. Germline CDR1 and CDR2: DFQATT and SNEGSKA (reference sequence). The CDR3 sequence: CSAPKGADTALWF. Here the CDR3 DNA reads TGCAGTGCCCCAAAGGGGGCGGATACAGCGCTGTGGTTT.

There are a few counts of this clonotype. CDR3 protein: CASRGDMNTEAFF. CDR3 nucleotide sequence: TGTGCCAGCAGGGGAGACATGAACACTGAAGCTTTCTTT. V usage is TRBV5-4 and J usage is TRBJ1-1; D unclear. Trimming took 5 bases from V and 0 from J, leaving 8 bases between them. CDR3 length: 13 amino acids. CDR1 SGHNT and CDR2 YYREEE come from the germline V gene (reference sequence).

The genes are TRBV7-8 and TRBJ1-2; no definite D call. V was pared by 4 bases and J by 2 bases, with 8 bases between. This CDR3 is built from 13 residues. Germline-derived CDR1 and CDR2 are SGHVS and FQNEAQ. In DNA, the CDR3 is TGTGCCAGCAGCTCTTTGGGGAACTATGGCTACACCTTC. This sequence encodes CASSSLGNYGYTF.

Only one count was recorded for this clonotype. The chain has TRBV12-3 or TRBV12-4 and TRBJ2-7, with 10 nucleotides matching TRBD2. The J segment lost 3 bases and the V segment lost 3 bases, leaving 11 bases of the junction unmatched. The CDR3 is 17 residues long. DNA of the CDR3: TGTGCCAGCAGTTTCGGGAGGCTAGCGGGGGCCCTCTACGAGCAGTACTTC. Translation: CASSFGRLAGALYEQYF.

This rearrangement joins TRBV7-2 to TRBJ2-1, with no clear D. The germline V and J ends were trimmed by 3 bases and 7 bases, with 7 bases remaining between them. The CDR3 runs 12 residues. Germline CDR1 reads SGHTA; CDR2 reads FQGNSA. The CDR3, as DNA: TGTGCCAGCAGCTTGTGGAATAATGAGCAGTTCTTC. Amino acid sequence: CASSLWNNEQFF.

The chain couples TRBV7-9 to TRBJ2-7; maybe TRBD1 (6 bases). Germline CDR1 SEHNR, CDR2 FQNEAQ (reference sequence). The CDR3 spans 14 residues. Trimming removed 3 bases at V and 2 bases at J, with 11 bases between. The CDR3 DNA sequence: TGTGCCAGCAGCTTCACAGGGTCAACCTACGAGCAGTACTTC. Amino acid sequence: CASSFTGSTYEQYF. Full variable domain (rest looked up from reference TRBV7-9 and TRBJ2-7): DTGVSQNPRHKITKRGQNVTFRCDPISEHNRLYWYRQTLGQGPEFLTYFQNEAQLEKSRLLSDRFSAERPKGSFSTLEIQRTEQGDSAMYLCASSFTGSTYEQYFGPGTRLTVT.

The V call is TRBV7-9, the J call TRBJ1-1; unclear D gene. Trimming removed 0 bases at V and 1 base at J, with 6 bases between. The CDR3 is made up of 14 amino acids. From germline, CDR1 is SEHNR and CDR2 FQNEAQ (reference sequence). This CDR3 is CASSLAMTNTEAFF. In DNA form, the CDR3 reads TGTGCCAGCAGCTTAGCGATGACGAACACTGAAGCTTTCTTT.

DNA of the CDR3: TGTGCCAGCAGTACGGGACGCCAGATGTGGACTGAAGCTTTCTTT. It specifies CASSTGRQMWTEAFF. V gene TRBV6-2 or TRBV6-3 combines with J gene TRBJ1-1, with D possibly being TRBD1 (5 bases). Germline CDR1 is MNHEY and CDR2 is SVGEGT. This CDR3 is built from 15 residues. V was pared by 5 bases and J by 5 bases, with 18 bases between.

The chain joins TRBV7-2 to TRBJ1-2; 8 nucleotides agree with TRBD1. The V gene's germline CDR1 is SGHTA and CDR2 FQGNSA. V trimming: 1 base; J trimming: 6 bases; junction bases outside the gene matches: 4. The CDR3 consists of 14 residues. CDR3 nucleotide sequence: TGTGCCAGCAGCTTAGTTACAGGGGGAGATGGCTACACCTTC. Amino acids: CASSLVTGGDGYTF.

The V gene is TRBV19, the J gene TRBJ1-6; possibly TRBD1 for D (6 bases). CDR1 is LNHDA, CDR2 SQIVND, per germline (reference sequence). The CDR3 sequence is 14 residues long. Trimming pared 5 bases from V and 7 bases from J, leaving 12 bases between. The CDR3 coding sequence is TGTGCCAGTAGTCAGACAGGCGGGAATTCACCCCTCCACTTT. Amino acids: CASSQTGGNSPLHF.

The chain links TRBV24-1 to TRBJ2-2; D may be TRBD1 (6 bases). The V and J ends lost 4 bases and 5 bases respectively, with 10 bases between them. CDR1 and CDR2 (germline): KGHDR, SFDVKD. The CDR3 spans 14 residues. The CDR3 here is CATSELDSTGELFF. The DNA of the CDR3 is TGTGCCACCAGTGAATTGGACAGTACCGGGGAGCTGTTTTTT.

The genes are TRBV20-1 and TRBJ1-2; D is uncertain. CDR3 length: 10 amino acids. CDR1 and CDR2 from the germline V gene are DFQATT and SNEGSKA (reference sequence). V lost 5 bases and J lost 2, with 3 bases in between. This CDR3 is CSAWNYGYTF. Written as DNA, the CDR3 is TGCAGTGCTTGGAACTATGGCTACACCTTC.

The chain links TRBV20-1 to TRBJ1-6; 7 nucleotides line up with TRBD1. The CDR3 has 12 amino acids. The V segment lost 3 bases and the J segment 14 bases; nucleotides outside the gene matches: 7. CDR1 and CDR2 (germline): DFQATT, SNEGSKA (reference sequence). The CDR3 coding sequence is TGCAGTGCTAGTTCGAAGACAGGGACCCTCCACTTT. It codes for CSASSKTGTLHF.

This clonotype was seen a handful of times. The CDR3 is CASSLRGLGGYTF. As DNA, the CDR3 is TGTGCCAGCAGCTTAAGGGGGCTCGGGGGCTACACCTTC. V is TRBV7-2 and J is TRBJ1-2; 7 nucleotides align to TRBD1. The germline CDR1 and CDR2 sequences are SGHTA and FQGNSA. V gave up 2 bases and J gave up 8 bases; unmatched junction bases: 5. The CDR3 length is 13 residues.

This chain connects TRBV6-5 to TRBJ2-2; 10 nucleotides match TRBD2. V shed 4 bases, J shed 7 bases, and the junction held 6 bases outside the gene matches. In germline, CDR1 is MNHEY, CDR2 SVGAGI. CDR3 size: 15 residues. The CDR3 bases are TGTGCCAGCAGTTTTAGCGGGAGGCGCGGCGGGGAGCTGTTTTTT. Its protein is CASSFSGRRGGELFF.

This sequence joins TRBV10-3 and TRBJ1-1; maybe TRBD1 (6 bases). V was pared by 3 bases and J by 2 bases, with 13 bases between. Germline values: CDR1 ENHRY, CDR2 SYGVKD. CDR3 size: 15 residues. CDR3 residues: CAISERGAINTEAFF. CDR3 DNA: TGTGCCATCAGTGAACGGGGGGCGATCAACACTGAAGCTTTCTTT.